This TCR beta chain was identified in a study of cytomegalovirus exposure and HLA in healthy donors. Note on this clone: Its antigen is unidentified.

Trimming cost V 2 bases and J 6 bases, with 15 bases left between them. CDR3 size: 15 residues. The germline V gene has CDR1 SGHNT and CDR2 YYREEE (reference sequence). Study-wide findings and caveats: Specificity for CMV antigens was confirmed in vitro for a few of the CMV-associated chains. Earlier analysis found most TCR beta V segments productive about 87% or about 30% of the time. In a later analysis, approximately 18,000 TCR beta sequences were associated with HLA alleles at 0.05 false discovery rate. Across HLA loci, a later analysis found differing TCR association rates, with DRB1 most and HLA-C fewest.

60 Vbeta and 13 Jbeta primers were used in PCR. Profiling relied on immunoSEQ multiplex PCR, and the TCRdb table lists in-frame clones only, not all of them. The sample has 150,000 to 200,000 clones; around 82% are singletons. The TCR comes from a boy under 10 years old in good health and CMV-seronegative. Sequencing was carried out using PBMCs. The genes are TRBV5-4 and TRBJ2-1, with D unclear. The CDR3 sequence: CASSLMTPGSNEQFF. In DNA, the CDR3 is TGTGCCAGCAGCTTAATGACTCCCGGGTCCAATGAGCAGTTCTTC.